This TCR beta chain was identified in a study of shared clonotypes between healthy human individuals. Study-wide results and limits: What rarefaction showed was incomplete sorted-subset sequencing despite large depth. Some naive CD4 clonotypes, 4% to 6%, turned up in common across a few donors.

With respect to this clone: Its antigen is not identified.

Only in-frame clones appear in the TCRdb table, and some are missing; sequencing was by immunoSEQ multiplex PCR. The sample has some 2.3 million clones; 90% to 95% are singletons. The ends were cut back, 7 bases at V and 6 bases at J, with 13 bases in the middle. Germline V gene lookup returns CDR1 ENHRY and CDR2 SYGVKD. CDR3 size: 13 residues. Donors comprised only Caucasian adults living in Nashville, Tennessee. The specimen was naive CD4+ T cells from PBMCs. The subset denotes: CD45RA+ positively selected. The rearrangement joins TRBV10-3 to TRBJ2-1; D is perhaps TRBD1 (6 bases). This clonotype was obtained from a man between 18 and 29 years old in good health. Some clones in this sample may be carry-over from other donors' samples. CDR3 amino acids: CAIKQGSSNEQFF. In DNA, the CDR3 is TGTGCCATCAAACAGGGAAGCTCCAATGAGCAGTTCTTC.